The 27 T cell receptor beta chains below were found in one sample sequenced in a study of blood T cell repertoires in COVID-19. TCRdb's table, derived via immunoSEQ multiplex PCR, lists solely in-frame clones and lacks some. This table has 160,000 or so clones, around 90% appearing once. The sequencing sample was made of peripheral blood. The origin of the receptors is a man in his 60s with acute or convalescent COVID-19.

This chain uses TRBV3-1 (or the pseudogene TRBV3-2) with TRBJ1-2; D call uncertain. V gave up 0 bases and J gave up 6 bases, with 11 bases separating them. The CDR3 spans 14 residues. Germline V gene lookup returns CDR1 LGHDT and CDR2 YNNKEL (reference sequence). This chain's CDR3 is CASSQDAGPDGYTF. CDR3 bases: TGTGCCAGCAGCCAAGATGCGGGTCCAGATGGCTACACCTTC.

This clone was counted once. The CDR3 sequence is CASSIYRQGLDGVRNQPQHF. CDR3 bases: TGTGCCAGTAGTATTTATCGACAGGGATTAGACGGGGTCAGGAATCAGCCCCAGCATTTT. The V call is TRBV19, the J call TRBJ1-5, with 7 bases matching TRBD1. This CDR3 region has 20 residues. CDR1 and CDR2 (germline): LNHDA, SQIVND (reference sequence). V lost 3 bases, J lost 4 bases, and 21 bases stayed unmatched.

V and J are TRBV19 and TRBJ2-7; 8 nucleotides align to TRBD1. The CDR3 has 15 residues. Trimming cost V 4 bases and J 0 bases; bases outside gene matches: 5. In germline, CDR1 is LNHDA, CDR2 SQIVND (reference sequence). The CDR3 here is CASSTGQGNSYEQYF. CDR3 nucleotides: TGTGCCAGTAGTACCGGACAGGGAAACTCCTACGAGCAGTACTTC.

This sequence joins TRBV5-4 and TRBJ2-7; 16 nucleotides line up with TRBD2. The germline CDR1 and CDR2 sequences are SGHNT and YYREEE (reference sequence). This CDR3 is 16 amino acids long. J was trimmed by 2 bases and V by 4 bases; bases with no gene match: 3. The CDR3 protein is CASSPGLAGGPYEQYF. CDR3 bases: TGTGCCAGCAGCCCGGGACTAGCGGGGGGGCCCTACGAGCAGTACTTC.

V is TRBV4-1 and J is TRBJ2-3, with 13 bases aligning to TRBD2. Germline values: CDR1 MGHRA, CDR2 YSYEKL. V was clipped by 2 bases and J by 0 bases; unmatched bases: 2. This CDR3 comprises 17 residues. This CDR3 is CASSQPGLAGSTDTQYF. The CDR3 DNA follows: TGCGCCAGCAGCCAACCGGGACTAGCGGGGAGCACAGATACGCAGTATTTT.

This clone was observed a single time. The chain carries TRBV13 and TRBJ1-1; tentatively, D is TRBD1 (6 bases). Trimming removed 2 bases at V and 6 bases at J, with 10 bases between. This CDR3 has 13 residues. CDR1 and CDR2 (germline): PRHDT, FYEKMQ (reference sequence). The CDR3 loop is CASSLTRGSEAFF. CDR3 nucleotide sequence: TGTGCCAGCAGCTTAACCAGGGGATCTGAAGCTTTCTTT.

The chain recombines TRBV11-2 with TRBJ2-2; 7 bases fit TRBD1. V shed 6 bases and J 1 base; nucleotides not matched to a gene: 11. The CDR3 consists of 17 residues. CDR1 and CDR2 from the germline V gene are SGHAT and FQNNGV. In DNA, the CDR3 is TGTGCCAGCAGGCGTCCGGGACAGACGCAGAACACCGGGGAGCTGTTTTTT. This encodes CASRRPGQTQNTGELFF.

V gene TRBV7-3 combines with J gene TRBJ1-1; D is uncertain. The V and J ends lost 0 bases and 1 base respectively, with 9 bases between them. Germline-derived CDR1 and CDR2 are SGHTA and FQGTGA. The CDR3 is 15 residues long. The CDR3 DNA follows: TGTGCCAGCAGCTTAACGCGGATTACGAACACTGAAGCTTTCTTT. This gives the protein CASSLTRITNTEAFF.

The V gene is TRBV30, the J gene TRBJ2-1, with no clear D. The ends were cut back, 2 bases at V and 8 bases at J, with 7 bases in the middle. The CDR3 has 11 residues. Germline lookup yields CDR1 GTSNPN and CDR2 SVGIG (reference sequence). Here the CDR3 reads CAWSYFDEQFF. The CDR3 DNA sequence: TGTGCCTGGAGTTATTTCGATGAGCAGTTCTTC.

This clone was seen more than once but under ten times. The rearrangement uses TRBV5-1 and TRBJ2-7; TRBD1 might be the D (5 bases). Germline CDR1 SGHRS, CDR2 YFSETQ. The CDR3 has 13 amino acids. Trimming removed 0 bases from V and 4 bases from J, with 8 bases in between. CDR3 sequence: CASSLDRRYEQYF. The CDR3, as DNA: TGCGCCAGCAGCTTGGACAGGCGTTACGAGCAGTACTTC.

Here the CDR3 reads CASSQDRNSEQFF. CDR3 DNA: TGCGCCAGCAGCCAAGATAGGAACAGTGAGCAGTTCTTC. The gene calls are TRBV4-3 and TRBJ2-1; no definite D call. Germline CDR1 and CDR2: LGHNA and YSLEER. Trimming stripped 0 bases from V and 9 bases from J, with 9 bases between. This CDR3 is built from 13 residues.

The chain couples TRBV10-2 to TRBJ1-1, with a tentative D call TRBD1 (6 bases). The CDR3 runs 15 residues. CDR1 is WSHSY, CDR2 SAAADI, per germline. Trimming removed 4 bases at V and 4 bases at J, with 16 bases between. This CDR3 reads CASSVVAGAGTEAFF. The CDR3 bases are TGCGCCAGCAGTGTAGTGGCGGGGGCAGGCACTGAAGCTTTCTTT.

This sequence joins TRBV6-5 and TRBJ1-5; D unclear. V was cut by 6 bases and J by 4 bases, with 16 bases left in between. The CDR3 runs to 15 residues. CDR1 and CDR2 (germline): MNHEY, SVGAGI. CDR3 in DNA: TGTGCCAGCAGCCGCGCAGGCGGGGAAAATCAGCCCCAGCATTTT. Translation: CASSRAGGENQPQHF.

The chain combines TRBV19 with TRBJ1-2; D unclear. The V end lost 5 bases, the J end lost 5 bases, and 12 bases lay between the germline ends. Germline CDR1 and CDR2: LNHDA and SQIVND (reference sequence). The CDR3 loop spans 13 amino acids. CDR3 nucleotides: TGTGCCAGTAGTGATTTAACAGCTTATGGCTACACCTTC. Translated: CASSDLTAYGYTF.

The rearrangement links TRBV5-1 to TRBJ2-2, with TRBD2 matching over 8 bases. With 4 bases clipped from V and 7 bases from J, the junction kept 6 bases outside the gene matches. The CDR3 is 14 amino acids. Germline assignment: CDR1 SGHRS and CDR2 YFSETQ. The CDR3 loop reads CASSPNRGGGELFF. The CDR3 nucleotides are TGCGCCAGCAGCCCGAACCGGGGGGGCGGGGAGCTGTTTTTT.

The chain has TRBV9 and TRBJ1-2, with a possible D match to TRBD1 (5 bases). With 3 bases removed from V and 5 bases from J, the gap between germline ends came to 8 bases. The CDR3 totals 12 residues. Germline V gene sequence: CDR1 SGDLS, CDR2 YYNGEE. Here the CDR3 reads CASSDRGYGYTF. DNA of the CDR3: TGTGCCAGCAGCGATCGGGGGTATGGCTACACCTTC.

The V call is TRBV9, the J call TRBJ1-3; D may be TRBD1 (5 bases). The CDR3 length is 18 residues. V was shortened by 0 bases and J by 4 bases, with 20 bases between the two germline ends. Germline-derived CDR1 and CDR2 are SGDLS and YYNGEE. CDR3 DNA: TGTGCCAGCAGCGTAGGTGTTGCCCCGGGACGGGGGGGAAACACCATATATTTT. This gives the protein CASSVGVAPGRGGNTIYF.

This chain joins TRBV5-1 and TRBJ2-7, with 10 bases matching TRBD1. This CDR3 comprises 16 residues. CDR1 SGHRS and CDR2 YFSETQ come from the germline V gene. V gave up 4 bases and J gave up 5 bases; unmatched junction bases: 12. The CDR3 region has the DNA TGCGCCAGCAGCCCCTCATCGGGGACAGGGGCGGACGAGCAGTACTTC. It translates to CASSPSSGTGADEQYF.

The CDR3 DNA reads as TGTGCCAGCAGCTCCCTACAGGGGGTTAATTCACCCCTCCACTTT. It is translated as CASSSLQGVNSPLHF. V usage is TRBV7-8 and J usage is TRBJ1-6; 8 bases match TRBD1. Trimming cost V 4 bases and J 6 bases; bases outside gene matches: 5. The CDR3 extends over 15 amino acids. Germline CDR1 reads SGHVS; CDR2 reads FQNEAQ.

This clone was observed once. The chain uses TRBV4-2 and TRBJ1-1; 8 bases fit TRBD1. Trimming removed 4 bases from V and 5 bases from J; junction bases left unmatched: 9. Per the germline V gene, CDR1 is LGHNA and CDR2 is YNFKEQ. The CDR3 sequence is 15 residues long. The CDR3 protein is CASSLTTGVNTEAFF. CDR3 coding DNA: TGTGCCAGCAGCCTAACGACAGGGGTCAATACTGAAGCTTTCTTT.

J is TRBJ2-5 and V is TRBV7-2; TRBD1 matches at 12 bases. The CDR3 totals 16 residues. Trimming cost V 1 base and J 5 bases; bases outside gene matches: 5. The germline V gene encodes CDR1 SGHTA and CDR2 FQGNSA. The CDR3 is CASSLDGTGGLETQYF. The CDR3, as DNA: TGTGCCAGCAGCTTAGATGGGACAGGGGGCTTGGAGACCCAGTACTTC.

The CDR3 sequence: CASSGQGLSNQPQHF. The CDR3 coding sequence is TGTGCCAGCAGCGGACAGGGCCTAAGCAATCAGCCCCAGCATTTT. The chain joins TRBV2 to TRBJ1-5; 8 nucleotides match TRBD1. Germline CDR1 and CDR2: SNHLY and FYNNEI. The CDR3 has 15 amino acids. The trim removed 6 bases at V and 1 base at J, leaving 5 bases unmatched.

This clone occurred a few times. CDR3 sequence reads: CASTHSSGANVLTF. The CDR3 DNA is TGTGCCAGCACCCACAGCTCTGGGGCCAACGTCCTGACTTTC. The rearrangement links TRBV6-5 to TRBJ2-6; D unclear. Between the trimmed V and J ends, which lost 7 bases and 0 bases, there was a span of 7 bases. The CDR3 is made up of 14 amino acids. Germline assignment: CDR1 MNHEY and CDR2 SVGAGI.

This clone was picked up one time. This chain uses TRBV6-5 with TRBJ2-7; TRBD2 matches at 11 bases. Germline CDR1 and CDR2: MNHEY and SVGAGI. The CDR3 totals 14 residues. V shed 6 bases and J 4 bases; nucleotides not matched to a gene: 5. The CDR3 protein is CASSRLAGYYEQYF. CDR3 DNA sequence: TGTGCCAGCAGCCGACTAGCGGGATATTACGAGCAGTACTTC.

V usage is TRBV10-3 and J usage is TRBJ2-3; 15 nucleotides align to TRBD2. The CDR3 length is 15 residues. The J segment lost 4 bases and the V segment lost 7 bases, leaving 3 bases of the junction unmatched. Germline V gives CDR1 ENHRY, CDR2 SYGVKD. Here the CDR3 reads CAITGTSGGPDTQYF. Written as DNA, the CDR3 is TGTGCCATCACGGGGACTAGCGGGGGGCCAGATACGCAGTATTTT.

V gene TRBV6-2 or TRBV6-3 combines with J gene TRBJ2-5; 7 positions match TRBD2. The CDR3 loop spans 13 amino acids. V was clipped by 6 bases and J by 5 bases; unmatched bases: 6. The germline V gene encodes CDR1 MNHEY and CDR2 SVGEGT. This CDR3 is CASRPTSVETQYF. The CDR3 DNA follows: TGTGCCAGCAGGCCTACTAGCGTCGAGACCCAGTACTTC.

This clone has only one observation. The chain carries TRBV20-1 and TRBJ1-5; D is undetermined. V gave up 3 bases and J gave up 0 bases, with 3 bases separating them. Germline CDR1 is DFQATT and CDR2 is SNEGSKA (reference sequence). The length of the CDR3 is 12 residues. CDR3 protein: CSASYSNQPQHF. CDR3 sequence (DNA): TGCAGTGCTAGTTATAGCAATCAGCCCCAGCATTTT.